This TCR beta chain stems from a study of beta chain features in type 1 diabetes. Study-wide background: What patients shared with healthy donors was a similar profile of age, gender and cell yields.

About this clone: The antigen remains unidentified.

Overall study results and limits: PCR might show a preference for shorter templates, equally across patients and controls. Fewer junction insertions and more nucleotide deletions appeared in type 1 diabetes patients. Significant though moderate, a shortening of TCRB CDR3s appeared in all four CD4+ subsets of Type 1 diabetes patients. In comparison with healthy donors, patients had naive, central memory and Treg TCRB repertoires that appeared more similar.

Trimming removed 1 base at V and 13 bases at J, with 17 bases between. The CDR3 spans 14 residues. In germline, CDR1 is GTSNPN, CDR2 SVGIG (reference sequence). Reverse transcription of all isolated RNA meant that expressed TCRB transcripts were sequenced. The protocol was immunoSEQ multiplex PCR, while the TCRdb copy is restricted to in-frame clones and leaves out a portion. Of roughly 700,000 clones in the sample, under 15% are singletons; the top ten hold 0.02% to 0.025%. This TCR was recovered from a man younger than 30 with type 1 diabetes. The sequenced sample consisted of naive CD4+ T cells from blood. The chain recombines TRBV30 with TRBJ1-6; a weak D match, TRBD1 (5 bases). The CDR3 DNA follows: TGTGCCTGGAGTGCCACTGGGGCCGTGGGTCCCCTCCACTTT. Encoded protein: CAWSATGAVGPLHF.